This T cell receptor beta chain was obtained from a study of blood T cell repertoires in COVID-19. The recovered donors of Cohort 3 showed two negative PCRs, clearance, or symptom resolution. V shed 4 bases and J shed 6 bases, with 22 bases lying between them. This CDR3 is built from 16 residues. Germline V gives CDR1 SGHRS, CDR2 YFSETQ. TCRdb's copy holds only in-frame clones and misses some; the assay was immunoSEQ multiplex PCR. The sample has 170,000 or so clones, 85% to 90% seen once; the top ten hold about 6.3%. The sequenced sample was PBMCs or T cells enriched from blood (not recorded which). This receptor was identified in a man aged 40-55 years who had recovered from COVID-19. The chain uses TRBV5-1 and TRBJ1-1; D might be TRBD1 (6 bases). The CDR3 region has the DNA TGCGCCAGCAGCCTACGTCCCGGGACATACTCGGCTGAAGCTTTCTTT. Translated: CASSLRPGTYSAEAFF.